Sequencing of this TCR beta chain was carried out in a study of OX40 agonist ivuxolimab in advanced cancers. Study context: Partial responses were achieved by three patients, one with hepatocellular carcinoma and two with cutaneous melanoma.

CDR3 size: 15 residues. The germline CDR1 and CDR2 sequences are SGHAT and FQNNGV. Trimming shortened V by 0 bases and J by 1 base, and 9 bases separated the two germline ends. Using immunoSEQ multiplex PCR, the repertoire was profiled, and TCRdb retains in-frame clones only, with some absent. The table lists around 47,000 clones, 88% of them singletons. The TCR sequence derives from an adult with an advanced solid tumor such as melanoma, head and neck, liver or kidney cancer. Sequences were derived from CD4+ or CD8+ T cells sorted from blood, sampled in a trial of the OX40 agonist ivuxolimab. This sequence joins TRBV11-2 and TRBJ1-1, with D hard to call. The CDR3 nucleotides are TGTGCCAGCAGCTTAGATCCCGACCCGAACACTGAAGCTTTCTTT. This codes for CASSLDPDPNTEAFF.